These T cell receptor beta chains were read from a single sample in a study of early T cells in non-severe SARS-CoV-2 infection. TCRdb called the 5' RACE reads again in MiXCR, with one record for every CDR3 protein. Of about 70,000 distinct CDR3 sequences listed, approximately 11% were seen once; the top ten hold about 4.5%. Sequenced: whole blood. The receptors originated from an adult who was a healthcare worker with PCR-confirmed SARS-CoV-2 infection or an uninfected control (not recorded which). Both conserved end residues are part of each CDR3. Rows may omit the clone size; those that give it use once, few, many or a size class.

15 | few | TRBV6-5 | CASSYSLGSNYGYTF
15 | once | TRBV6-1 | CTSSRVGGAADTQYF
16 | - | TRBV4-3 | CASSQVETGVIYGYTF
14 | many | TRBV5-1 | CASSLGTAIYEQYF
15 | few | TRBV29-1 | CSARGPGKSSYEQYF
14 | few | TRBV2 | CASTRSSYNSPLHF
11 | - | TRBV27 | CASSFGNTIYF
11 | few | TRBV7-9 | CASSRHYEQYF
13 | many | TRBV2 | CASRESGANVLTF
13 | - | TRBV29-1 | CSVEVPRGNEQFF
14 | - | TRBV12-3/TRBV12-4 | CASSTGGTRYGYTF
13 | many | TRBV27 | CASSLDARYEQYF
13 | few | TRBV5-1 | CASTAGTLYEQYF
11 | many | TRBV29-1 | CSVDGGFWRFF
13 | - | TRBV6-6 | CASSYGGRETQYF
14 | many | TRBV7-9 | CASSLGDRNQPQHF
13 | - | TRBV24-1 | CATSSGNNQPQHF
16 | few | TRBV5-5 | CASSLAPGQRDYGYTF
14 | few | TRBV20-1 | CSAAPPGSGNTIYF
14 | - | TRBV30 | CAWSVGESNKPQHF
12 | few | TRBV20-1 | CSAEQGLGGYTF
15 | - | TRBV3-1 | CASSPPGGGPETQYF
13 | - | TRBV11-3 | CASSLLGGSEAFF
14 | many | TRBV3-1 | CASSQGTGTGELFF
12 | few | TRBV2 | CASSGESYGYTF
11 | - | TRBV29-1 | CSIEALETQYF
15 | many | TRBV6-2/TRBV6-3 | CASSYSGRPGQPQHF
13 | many | TRBV5-5 | CASSLSETTEAFF
14 | many | TRBV11-2 | CASSLGTGAGEQFF
16 | - | TRBV3-1 | CASSHLGDRLAYEQYF
15 | many | TRBV11-2 | CASSAGPEGANEQFF
13 | few | TRBV27 | CASSSGTHYGYTF
16 | - | TRBV7-2 | CASSPSGGALQETQYF